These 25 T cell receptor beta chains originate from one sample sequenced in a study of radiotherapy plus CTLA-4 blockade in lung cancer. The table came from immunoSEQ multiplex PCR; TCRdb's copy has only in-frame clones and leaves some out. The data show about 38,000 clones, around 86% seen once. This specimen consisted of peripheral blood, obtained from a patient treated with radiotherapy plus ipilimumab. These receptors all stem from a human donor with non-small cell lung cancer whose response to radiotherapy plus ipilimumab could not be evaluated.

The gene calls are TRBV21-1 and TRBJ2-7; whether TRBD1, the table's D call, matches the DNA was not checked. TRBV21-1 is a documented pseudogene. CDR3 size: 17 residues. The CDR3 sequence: CASSAGCRDRSSYEQYF. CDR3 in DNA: TGTGCCAGCAGCGCCGGCTGTCGAGACAGGAGCTCCTACGAGCAGTACTTC.

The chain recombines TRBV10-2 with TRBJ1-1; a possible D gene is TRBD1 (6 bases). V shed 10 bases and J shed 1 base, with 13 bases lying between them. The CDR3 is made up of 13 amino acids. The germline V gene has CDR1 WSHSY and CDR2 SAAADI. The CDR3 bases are TGCGCCACCCTGTGGGGGCCGAACACTGAAGCTTTCTTT. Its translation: CATLWGPNTEAFF.

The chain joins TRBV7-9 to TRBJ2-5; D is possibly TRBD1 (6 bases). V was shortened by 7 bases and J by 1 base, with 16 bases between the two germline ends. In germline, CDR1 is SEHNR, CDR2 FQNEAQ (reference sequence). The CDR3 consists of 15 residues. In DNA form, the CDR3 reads TGTGCCAGCATCGTGGGAACAGGGCCCCAAGAGACCCAGTACTTC. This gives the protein CASIVGTGPQETQYF.

CDR3 in amino acids: CASSPQTSILNEQFF. The CDR3 region has the DNA TGCGCCAGCAGCCCTCAAACTAGCATTCTCAATGAGCAGTTCTTC. The J gene is TRBJ2-1, the V gene TRBV5-1; perhaps TRBD2 as D (6 bases). The V gene's germline CDR1 is SGHRS and CDR2 YFSETQ. V dropped 4 bases and J dropped 6 bases, with 17 bases sitting between them. The CDR3 contains 15 residues.

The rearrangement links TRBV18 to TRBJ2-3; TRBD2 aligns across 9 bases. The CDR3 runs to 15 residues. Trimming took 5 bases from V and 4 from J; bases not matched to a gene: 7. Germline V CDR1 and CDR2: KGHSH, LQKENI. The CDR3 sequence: CASSEGTSSADTQYF. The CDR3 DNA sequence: TGTGCCAGCTCAGAAGGGACTAGCAGCGCAGATACGCAGTATTTT.

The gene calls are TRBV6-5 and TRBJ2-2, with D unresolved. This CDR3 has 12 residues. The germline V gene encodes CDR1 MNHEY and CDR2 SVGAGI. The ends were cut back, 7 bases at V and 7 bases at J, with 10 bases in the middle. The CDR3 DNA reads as TGTGCCAGCACCAGGAATGGCGGGGAGCTGTTTTTT. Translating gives CASTRNGGELFF.

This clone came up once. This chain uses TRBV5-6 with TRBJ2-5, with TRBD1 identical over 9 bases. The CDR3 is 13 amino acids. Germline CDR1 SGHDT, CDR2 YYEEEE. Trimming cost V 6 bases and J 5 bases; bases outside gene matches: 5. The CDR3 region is CASTSDRGETQYF. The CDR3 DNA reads TGTGCCAGCACCTCGGACAGGGGTGAGACCCAGTACTTC.

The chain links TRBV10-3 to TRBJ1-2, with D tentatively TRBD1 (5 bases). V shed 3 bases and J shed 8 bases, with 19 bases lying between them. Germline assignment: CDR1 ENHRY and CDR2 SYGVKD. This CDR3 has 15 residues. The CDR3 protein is CAISDPGTQARGYTF. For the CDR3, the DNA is TGTGCCATCAGTGACCCCGGTACACAGGCTCGGGGCTACACCTTC.

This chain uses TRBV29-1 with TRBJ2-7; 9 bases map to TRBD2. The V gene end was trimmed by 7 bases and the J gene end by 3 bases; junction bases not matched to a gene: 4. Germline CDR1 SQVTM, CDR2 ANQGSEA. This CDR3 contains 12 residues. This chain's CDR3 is CSGLAEDYEQYF. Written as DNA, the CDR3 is TGCAGCGGACTAGCGGAAGACTACGAGCAGTACTTC.

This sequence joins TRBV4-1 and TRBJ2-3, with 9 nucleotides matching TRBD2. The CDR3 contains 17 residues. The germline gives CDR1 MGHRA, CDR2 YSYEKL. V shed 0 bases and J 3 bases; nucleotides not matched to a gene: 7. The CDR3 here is CASSQDRLAGLTDTQYF. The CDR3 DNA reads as TGCGCCAGCAGCCAAGATCGCCTAGCGGGACTGACAGATACGCAGTATTTT.

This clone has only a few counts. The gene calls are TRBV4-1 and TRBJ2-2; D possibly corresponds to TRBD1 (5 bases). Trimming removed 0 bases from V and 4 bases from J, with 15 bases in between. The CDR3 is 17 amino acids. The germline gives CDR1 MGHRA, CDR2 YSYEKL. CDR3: CASSQDIGQGPTGELFF. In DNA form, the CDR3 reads TGCGCCAGCAGCCAAGATATCGGGCAGGGCCCCACCGGGGAGCTGTTTTTT.

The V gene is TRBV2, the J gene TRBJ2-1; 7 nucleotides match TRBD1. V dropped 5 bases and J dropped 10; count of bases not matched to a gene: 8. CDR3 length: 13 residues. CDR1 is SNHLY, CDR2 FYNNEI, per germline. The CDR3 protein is CASSQGERGEQFF. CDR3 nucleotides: TGTGCCAGCAGTCAGGGGGAGAGGGGCGAGCAGTTCTTC.

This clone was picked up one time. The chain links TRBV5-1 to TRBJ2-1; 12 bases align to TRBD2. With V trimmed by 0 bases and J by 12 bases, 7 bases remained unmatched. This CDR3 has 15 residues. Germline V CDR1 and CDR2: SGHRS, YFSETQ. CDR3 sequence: CASSLELAGGPRQFF. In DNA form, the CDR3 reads TGCGCCAGCAGCTTGGAGCTAGCGGGAGGGCCAAGGCAGTTCTTC.

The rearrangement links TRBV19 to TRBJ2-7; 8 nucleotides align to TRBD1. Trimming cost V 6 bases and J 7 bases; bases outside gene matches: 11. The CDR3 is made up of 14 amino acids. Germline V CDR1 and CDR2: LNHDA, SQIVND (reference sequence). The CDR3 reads CASRPTGAAGEQYF. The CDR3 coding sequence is TGTGCCAGTAGGCCGACAGGGGCCGCGGGGGAGCAGTACTTC.

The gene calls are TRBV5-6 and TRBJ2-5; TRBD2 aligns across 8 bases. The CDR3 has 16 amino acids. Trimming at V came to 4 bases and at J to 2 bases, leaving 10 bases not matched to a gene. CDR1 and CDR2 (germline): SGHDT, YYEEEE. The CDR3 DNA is TGTGCCAGCAGCGAACCAAGACTAGCGAAGCAAGAGACCCAGTACTTC. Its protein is CASSEPRLAKQETQYF.

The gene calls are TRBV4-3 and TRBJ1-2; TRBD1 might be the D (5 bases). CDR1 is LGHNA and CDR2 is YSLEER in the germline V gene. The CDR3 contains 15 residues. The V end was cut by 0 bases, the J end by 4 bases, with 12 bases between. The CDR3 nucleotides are TGCGCCAGCAGCCAAGACTCCGGGACTACCTATGGCTACACCTTC. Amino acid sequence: CASSQDSGTTYGYTF.

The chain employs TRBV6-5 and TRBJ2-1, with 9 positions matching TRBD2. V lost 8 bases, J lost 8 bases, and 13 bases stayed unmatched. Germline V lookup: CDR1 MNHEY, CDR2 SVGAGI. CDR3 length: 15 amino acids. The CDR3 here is CASRITGTSKHEQFF. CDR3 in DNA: TGTGCCAGCCGAATAACCGGGACTAGCAAGCATGAGCAGTTCTTC.

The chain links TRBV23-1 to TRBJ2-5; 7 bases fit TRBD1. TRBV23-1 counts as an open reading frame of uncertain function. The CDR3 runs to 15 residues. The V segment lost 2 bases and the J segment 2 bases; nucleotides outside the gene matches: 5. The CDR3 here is CASSQTPGQQETQYF. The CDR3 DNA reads TGCGCCAGCAGTCAAACCCCGGGACAGCAAGAGACCCAGTACTTC.

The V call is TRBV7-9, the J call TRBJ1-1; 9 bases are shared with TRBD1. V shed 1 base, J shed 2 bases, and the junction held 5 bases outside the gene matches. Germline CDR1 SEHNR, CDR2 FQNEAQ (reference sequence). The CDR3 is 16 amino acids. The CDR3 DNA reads TGTGCCAGCAGCTTAGTAGGGACAGGGAGAAACACTGAAGCTTTCTTT. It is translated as CASSLVGTGRNTEAFF. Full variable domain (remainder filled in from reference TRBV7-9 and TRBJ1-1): DTGVSQNPRHKITKRGQNVTFRCDPISEHNRLYWYRQTLGQGPEFLTYFQNEAQLEKSRLLSDRFSAERPKGSFSTLEIQRTEQGDSAMYLCASSLVGTGRNTEAFFGQGTRLTVV.

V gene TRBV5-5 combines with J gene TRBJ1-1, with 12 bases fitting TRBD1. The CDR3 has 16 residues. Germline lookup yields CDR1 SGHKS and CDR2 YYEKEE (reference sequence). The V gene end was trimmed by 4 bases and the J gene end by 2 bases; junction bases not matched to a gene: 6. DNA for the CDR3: TGTGCCAGCAGCACCCGGGACAGGGGGCCCAACACTGAAGCTTTCTTT. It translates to CASSTRDRGPNTEAFF.

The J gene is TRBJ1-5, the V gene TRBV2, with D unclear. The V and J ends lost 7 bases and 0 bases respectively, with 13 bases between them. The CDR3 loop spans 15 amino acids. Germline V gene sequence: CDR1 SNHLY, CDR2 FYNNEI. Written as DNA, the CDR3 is TGTGCCAGCAAGGATGGAGGGTATAGCAATCAGCCCCAGCATTTT. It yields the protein CASKDGGYSNQPQHF.

CDR3 sequence reads: CASSLENRGNSPLHF. The CDR3 nucleotides are TGTGCCAGCAGCTTGGAGAACAGGGGCAATTCACCCCTCCACTTT. The chain has TRBV5-8 and TRBJ1-6, with 7 bases fitting TRBD1. Germline loops: CDR1 SGHTS, CDR2 YDEGEE. There are 15 residues in the CDR3. The trim removed 0 bases at V and 7 bases at J, leaving 4 bases unmatched.

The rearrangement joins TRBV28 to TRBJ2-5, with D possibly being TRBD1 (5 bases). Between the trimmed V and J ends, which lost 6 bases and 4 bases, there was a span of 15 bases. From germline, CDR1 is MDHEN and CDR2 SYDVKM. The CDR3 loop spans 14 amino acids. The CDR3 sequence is CASREQGRGETQYF. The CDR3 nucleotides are TGTGCCAGCAGAGAGCAGGGTAGGGGAGAGACCCAGTACTTC.

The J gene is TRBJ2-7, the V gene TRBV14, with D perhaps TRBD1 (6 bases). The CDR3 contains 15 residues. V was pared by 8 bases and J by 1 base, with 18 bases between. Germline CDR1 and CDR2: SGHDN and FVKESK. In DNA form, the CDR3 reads TGTGCCAGCGGCCGACAGCCAGGGGCGTCCTACGAGCAGTACTTC. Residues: CASGRQPGASYEQYF. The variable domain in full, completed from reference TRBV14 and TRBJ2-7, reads EAGVTQFPSHSVIEKGQTVTLRCDPISGHDNLYWYRRVMGKEIKFLLHFVKESKQDESGMPNNRFLAERTGGTYSTLKVQPAELEDSGVYFCASGRQPGASYEQYFGPGTRLTVT.

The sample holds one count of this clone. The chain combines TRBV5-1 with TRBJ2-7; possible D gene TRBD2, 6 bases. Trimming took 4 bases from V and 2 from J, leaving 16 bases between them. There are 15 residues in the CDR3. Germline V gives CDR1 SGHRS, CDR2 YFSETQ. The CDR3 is CASSQRQPGAYEQYF. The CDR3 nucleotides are TGCGCCAGCAGCCAAAGACAGCCGGGGGCCTACGAGCAGTACTTC.